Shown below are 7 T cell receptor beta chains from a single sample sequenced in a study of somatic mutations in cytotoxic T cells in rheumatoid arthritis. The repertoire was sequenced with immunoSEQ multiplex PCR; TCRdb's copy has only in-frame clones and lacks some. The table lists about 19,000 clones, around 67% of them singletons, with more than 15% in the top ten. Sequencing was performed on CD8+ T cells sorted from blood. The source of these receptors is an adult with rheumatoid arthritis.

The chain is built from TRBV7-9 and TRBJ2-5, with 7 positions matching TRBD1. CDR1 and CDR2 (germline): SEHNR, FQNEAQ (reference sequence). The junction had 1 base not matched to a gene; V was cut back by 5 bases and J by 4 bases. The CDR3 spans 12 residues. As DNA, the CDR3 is TGTGCCAGCAGCGACAGGGTAGAGACCCAGTACTTC. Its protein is CASSDRVETQYF.

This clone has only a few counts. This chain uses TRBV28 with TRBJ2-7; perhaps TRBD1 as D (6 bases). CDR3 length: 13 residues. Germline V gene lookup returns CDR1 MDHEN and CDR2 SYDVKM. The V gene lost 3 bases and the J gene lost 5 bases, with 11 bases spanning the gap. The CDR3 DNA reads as TGTGCCAGCAGTTTGACAGGTCGGAACGAGCAGTACTTC. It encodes CASSLTGRNEQYF.

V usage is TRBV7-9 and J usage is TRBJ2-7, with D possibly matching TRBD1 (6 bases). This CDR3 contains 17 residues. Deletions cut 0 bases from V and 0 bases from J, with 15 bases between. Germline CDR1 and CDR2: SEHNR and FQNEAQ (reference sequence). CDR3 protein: CASSLAPTGSNSYEQYF. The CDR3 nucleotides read TGTGCCAGCAGCTTAGCGCCGACAGGCTCAAACTCCTACGAGCAGTACTTC.

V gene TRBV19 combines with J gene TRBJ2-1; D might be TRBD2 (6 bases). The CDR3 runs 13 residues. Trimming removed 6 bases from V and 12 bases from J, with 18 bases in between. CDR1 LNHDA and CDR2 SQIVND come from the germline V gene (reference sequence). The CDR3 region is CASSLGGGALQFF. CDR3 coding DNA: TGTGCCAGTAGCCTAGGTGGAGGGGCTCTGCAGTTCTTC.

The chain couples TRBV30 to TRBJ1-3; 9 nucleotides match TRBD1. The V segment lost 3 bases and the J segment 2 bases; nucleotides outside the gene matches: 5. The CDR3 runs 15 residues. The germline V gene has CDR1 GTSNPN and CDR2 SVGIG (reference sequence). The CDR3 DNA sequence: TGTGCCTGGAGCCTTACAGGGGGCCCTGGAAACACCATATATTTT. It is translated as CAWSLTGGPGNTIYF.

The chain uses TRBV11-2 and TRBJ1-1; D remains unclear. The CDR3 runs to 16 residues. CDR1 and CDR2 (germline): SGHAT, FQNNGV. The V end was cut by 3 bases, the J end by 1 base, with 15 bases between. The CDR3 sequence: CASSFPSDNQNTEAFF. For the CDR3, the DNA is TGTGCCAGCAGCTTTCCATCCGACAACCAGAACACTGAAGCTTTCTTT. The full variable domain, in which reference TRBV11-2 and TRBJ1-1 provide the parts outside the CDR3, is EAGVAQSPRYKIIEKRQSVAFWCNPISGHATLYWYQQILGQGPKLLIQFQNNGVVDDSQLPKDRFSAERLKGVDSTLKIQPAKLEDSAVYLCASSFPSDNQNTEAFFGQGTRLTVV.

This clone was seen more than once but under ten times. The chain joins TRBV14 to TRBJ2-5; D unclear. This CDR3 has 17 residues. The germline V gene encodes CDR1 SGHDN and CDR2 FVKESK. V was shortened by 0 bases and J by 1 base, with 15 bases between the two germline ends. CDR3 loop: CASSQEVGRLFQETQYF. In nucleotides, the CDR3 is TGTGCCAGCAGCCAAGAGGTAGGACGGCTGTTCCAAGAGACCCAGTACTTC.